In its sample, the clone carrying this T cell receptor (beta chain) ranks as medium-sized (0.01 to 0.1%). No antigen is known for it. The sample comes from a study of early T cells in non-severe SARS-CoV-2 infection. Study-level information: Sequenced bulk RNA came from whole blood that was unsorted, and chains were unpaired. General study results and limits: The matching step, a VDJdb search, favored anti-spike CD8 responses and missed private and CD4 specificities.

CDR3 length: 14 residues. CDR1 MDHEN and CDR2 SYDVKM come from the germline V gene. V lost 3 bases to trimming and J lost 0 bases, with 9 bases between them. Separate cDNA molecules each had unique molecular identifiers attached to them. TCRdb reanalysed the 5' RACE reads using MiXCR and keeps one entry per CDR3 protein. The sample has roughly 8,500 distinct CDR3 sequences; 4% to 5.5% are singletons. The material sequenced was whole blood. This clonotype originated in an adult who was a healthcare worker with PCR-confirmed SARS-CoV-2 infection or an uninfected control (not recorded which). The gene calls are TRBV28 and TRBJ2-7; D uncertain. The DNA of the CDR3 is TGTGCCAGCAGTTTGATCCCGAGCTCCTACGAGCAGTACTTC. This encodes CASSLIPSSYEQYF.